This T cell receptor beta chain is from a study of cytomegalovirus exposure and HLA in healthy donors. General study results and limits: It was reported in a later analysis that an Asian-associated ancestry cluster showed fewer N-insertions than the roughly 660-donor mean.

V was pared by 5 bases and J by 8 bases, with 13 bases of the junction left unmatched. CDR1 is SGHTA and CDR2 is FQGNSA in the germline V gene. CDR3 length: 16 residues. The PCR made use of 60 Vbeta and 13 Jbeta primers. Assay used: immunoSEQ multiplex PCR; TCRdb lists only in-frame clones, some missing. The table includes about 64,000 clones, 85% detected once. On this clone: Antigen: not known.

The chain couples TRBV7-2 to TRBJ2-1; 9 nucleotides align to TRBD2. The clonotype originates from a female donor in good health and CMV-seronegative. Sequencing input: PBMCs. Written as DNA, the CDR3 is TGTGCCAGCAGCAGCCTACGGGCGGGAGGGTTCCATGAGCAGTTCTTC. As protein: CASSSLRAGGFHEQFF.